These 21 T cell receptor beta chains were sequenced from one sample in a study of immune cell composition in non-small cell lung cancer. Some clones are missing from TCRdb's copy, which holds only in-frame ones; the method was immunoSEQ multiplex PCR. Among a few thousand clones, about 86% were seen once, and the ten largest hold 4%. Material for sequencing was lung tumor tissue. These receptors were taken from a human donor with non-small cell lung cancer.

The rearrangement joins TRBV18 to TRBJ2-3, with 7 bases fitting TRBD2. Germline V CDR1 and CDR2: KGHSH, LQKENI. The CDR3 is made up of 14 amino acids. Trimming removed 6 bases from V and 2 bases from J; junction bases left unmatched: 5. The CDR3 reads CASSLGLDTDTQYF. CDR3 DNA: TGTGCCAGCTCCCTCGGACTAGACACAGATACGCAGTATTTT.

V and J are TRBV28 and TRBJ2-3; TRBD2 might be the D (6 bases). Germline lookup yields CDR1 MDHEN and CDR2 SYDVKM. Between the trimmed V and J ends, which lost 8 bases and 6 bases, there was a span of 15 bases. The CDR3 extends over 13 amino acids. The chain's CDR3 is CASSSAHPDTQYF. CDR3 bases: TGTGCCAGCTCTAGCGCTCACCCCGATACGCAGTATTTT. Complete variable domain (other parts from reference TRBV28 and TRBJ2-3): DVKVTQSSRYLVKRTGEKVFLECVQDMDHENMFWYRQDPGLGLRLIYFSYDVKMKEKGDIPEGYSVSREKKERFSLILESASTNQTSMYLCASSSAHPDTQYFGPGTRLTVL.

The CDR3 bases are TGTGCCAGCAGTCACGGGACAAAGGGGCCACCCCTCCACTTT. Its translation: CASSHGTKGPPLHF. The rearrangement uses TRBV6-5 and TRBJ1-6, with a tentative D call TRBD1 (6 bases). Germline-derived CDR1 and CDR2 are MNHEY and SVGAGI. This CDR3 comprises 14 residues. V was cut by 5 bases and J by 11 bases, with 16 bases left in between.

V and J are TRBV25-1 and TRBJ1-2, with D possibly matching TRBD1 (5 bases). V was pared by 7 bases and J by 8 bases, with 8 bases between. CDR1 and CDR2 from the germline V gene are MGHDK and SYGVNS. The CDR3 sequence is 10 residues long. The CDR3 sequence: CASKGKGYTF. The CDR3 nucleotides are TGTGCCAGCAAGGGGAAGGGCTACACCTTC.

A remark on this clone: One end of the junction does not line up with germline, which may come from a read error. The chain recombines TRBV6-6 with TRBJ2-3, with D hard to call. This CDR3 contains 15 residues. In germline, CDR1 is MNHNY, CDR2 SVGAGI (reference sequence). CDR3 in DNA: TGTGCCAGCAGTCACTCCCGTATGTACACAGATACGCAGTATTTT. Translated: CASSHSRMYTDTQYF.

The chain combines TRBV7-9 with TRBJ2-1; tentatively, D is TRBD2 (6 bases). The ends were cut back, 3 bases at V and 1 base at J, with 13 bases in the middle. This CDR3 spans 16 amino acids. CDR1 is SEHNR, CDR2 FQNEAQ, per germline (reference sequence). The CDR3 loop is CASSFPGGTSYNEQFF. Written as DNA, the CDR3 is TGTGCCAGCAGCTTCCCGGGCGGGACGTCCTACAATGAGCAGTTCTTC.

The V and J genes are TRBV6-1 and TRBJ1-1; D is ambiguous. This CDR3 is 13 amino acids long. The V end was cut by 4 bases, the J end by 3 bases, with 9 bases between. The germline CDR1 and CDR2 sequences are MNHNS and SASEGT. The CDR3 spells CASSGAWDTEAFF. Here the CDR3 DNA reads TGTGCCAGCAGTGGGGCATGGGACACTGAAGCTTTCTTT.

CDR3: CASSLDGRGNSPLHF. The CDR3 DNA is TGCGCCAGCAGCTTGGATGGACGGGGTAATTCACCCCTCCACTTT. The gene calls are TRBV5-1 and TRBJ1-6; D gene ambiguous. V was clipped by 0 bases and J by 6 bases, with 10 bases between them. Germline assignment: CDR1 SGHRS and CDR2 YFSETQ. The CDR3 extends over 15 amino acids. The whole variable domain, filled in from reference TRBV5-1 and TRBJ1-6, reads KAGVTQTPRYLIKTRGQQVTLSCSPISGHRSVSWYQQTPGQGLQFLFEYFSETQRNKGNFPGRFSGRQFSNSRSEMNVSTLELGDSALYLCASSLDGRGNSPLHFGNGTRLTVT.

This clone was seen only once. The chain uses TRBV2 and TRBJ2-3, with D maybe TRBD2 (5 bases). This CDR3 has 13 residues. V was cut by 4 bases and J by 1 base, with 6 bases left in between. The germline V gene encodes CDR1 SNHLY and CDR2 FYNNEI. The CDR3 coding sequence is TGTGCCAGCAGTGTGCGGGGCACAGATACGCAGTATTTT. It specifies CASSVRGTDTQYF.

V is TRBV5-5 and J is TRBJ2-3; tentative D call: TRBD2 (6 bases). This CDR3 has 15 residues. Between the trimmed V and J ends, which lost 2 bases and 0 bases, there was a span of 10 bases. Germline CDR1 reads SGHKS; CDR2 reads YYEKEE (reference sequence). This CDR3 reads CASSFGGTSTDTQYF. Written as DNA, the CDR3 is TGTGCCAGCAGCTTTGGCGGGACTAGCACAGATACGCAGTATTTT.

The rearrangement uses TRBV5-4 and TRBJ2-3; 7 bases align to TRBD1. This CDR3 contains 15 residues. The germline gives CDR1 SGHNT, CDR2 YYREEE (reference sequence). V was clipped by 4 bases and J by 5 bases; unmatched bases: 10. CDR3 sequence reads: CASSQARDRGDTQYF. DNA of the CDR3: TGTGCCAGCAGCCAAGCCCGGGACAGAGGAGATACGCAGTATTTT.

This chain links TRBV19 with TRBJ2-2; 11 bases map to TRBD1. Germline CDR1 LNHDA, CDR2 SQIVND (reference sequence). The CDR3 extends over 16 amino acids. The J segment lost 7 bases and the V segment lost 3 bases, leaving 7 bases of the junction unmatched. In DNA, the CDR3 is TGTGCCAGTAGTATCAGGACAGGGGGCGGAAACGGGGAGCTGTTTTTT. Encoded protein: CASSIRTGGGNGELFF.

The sample holds a few counts of this clone. The chain is built from TRBV5-4 and TRBJ2-7; TRBD2 matches 12 bases. CDR1 and CDR2 from the germline V gene are SGHNT and YYREEE (reference sequence). CDR3 length: 15 amino acids. V shed 3 bases, J shed 7 bases, and the junction held 8 bases outside the gene matches. CDR3 in DNA: TGTGCCAGCAGCTCCAGACTAGCGGGAGTGGGAGAGCAGTACTTC. This gives the protein CASSSRLAGVGEQYF.

The chain carries TRBV18 and TRBJ2-3, with a tentative D call TRBD2 (7 bases). The CDR3 spans 18 residues. CDR1 is KGHSH, CDR2 LQKENI, per germline. Deletions cut 2 bases from V and 2 bases from J, with 20 bases between. CDR3 in DNA: TGTGCCAGCTCACCAGTCGGGGGGCGCCCCCCCAACACAGATACGCAGTATTTT. Translation: CASSPVGGRPPNTDTQYF. Filled out from reference TRBV18 and TRBJ2-3, the complete variable domain reads NAGVMQNPRHLVRRRGQEARLRCSPMKGHSHVYWYRQLPEEGLKFMVYLQKENIIDESGMPKERFSAEFPKEGPSILRIQQVVRGDSAAYFCASSPVGGRPPNTDTQYFGPGTRLTVL.

This chain uses TRBV14 with TRBJ1-1, with D unclear. Trimming stripped 0 bases from V and 3 bases from J, with 11 bases between. Germline lookup yields CDR1 SGHDN and CDR2 FVKESK. CDR3 length: 15 residues. CDR3 protein: CASSQDPAGHTEAFF. The CDR3 DNA follows: TGTGCCAGCAGCCAAGATCCAGCAGGTCACACTGAAGCTTTCTTT.

V and J are TRBV19 and TRBJ2-5; tentatively, D is TRBD2 (5 bases). V was pared by 6 bases and J by 4 bases, with 12 bases between. Per germline, CDR1 LNHDA and CDR2 SQIVND (reference sequence). This CDR3 spans 13 amino acids. This chain's CDR3 is CASRGSGPETQYF. The DNA for the CDR3 is TGTGCCAGTAGAGGGAGCGGCCCAGAGACCCAGTACTTC.

The rearrangement links TRBV15 to TRBJ2-5; TRBD2 might be the D (6 bases). Trimming took off 3 bases at V and 1 base at J, with 15 bases between the two ends. This CDR3 has 16 residues. Looked up from germline, CDR1 is LNHNV and CDR2 is YYDKDF (reference sequence). The CDR3 nucleotides are TGTGCCACCAGCAGGGGGGGAGAGAACCCCCAAGAGACCCAGTACTTC. It translates to CATSRGGENPQETQYF.

The rearrangement joins TRBV11-2 to TRBJ2-2; 14 nucleotides align to TRBD2. V lost 6 bases and J lost 7; bases outside the gene matches: 7. This CDR3 has 16 amino acids. In germline, CDR1 is SGHAT, CDR2 FQNNGV. CDR3 sequence (DNA): TGTGCCAGCAGTTGGACTAGCGGGAGGCTGGTCGGGGAGCTGTTTTTT. Protein product: CASSWTSGRLVGELFF. The variable domain in full, completed from reference TRBV11-2 and TRBJ2-2, reads EAGVAQSPRYKIIEKRQSVAFWCNPISGHATLYWYQQILGQGPKLLIQFQNNGVVDDSQLPKDRFSAERLKGVDSTLKIQPAKLEDSAVYLCASSWTSGRLVGELFFGEGSRLTVL.

This clone was counted between two and nine times. This chain joins TRBV25-1 and TRBJ2-7; 7 positions match TRBD1. The CDR3 sequence is 15 residues long. Germline loops: CDR1 MGHDK, CDR2 SYGVNS. J gave up 1 base and V 6 bases, and 9 bases lay outside the gene matches. The CDR3 spells CASSPANRGSYEQYF. For the CDR3, the DNA is TGTGCCAGCAGCCCAGCCAACAGGGGTTCCTACGAGCAGTACTTC.

The genes are TRBV4-2 and TRBJ2-7; D not resolved. The ends were cut back, 0 bases at V and 5 bases at J, with 17 bases in the middle. Looked up from germline, CDR1 is LGHNA and CDR2 is YNFKEQ. This CDR3 is 16 amino acids long. CDR3 residues: CASSQEAWSTHDEQYF. The CDR3 DNA sequence: TGTGCCAGCAGCCAAGAGGCTTGGTCGACTCATGACGAGCAGTACTTC.

V is TRBV29-1 and J is TRBJ2-2; no clear D gene. V was trimmed by 4 bases and J by 5 bases, leaving 11 bases between them. Germline V lookup: CDR1 SQVTM, CDR2 ANQGSEA. The CDR3 length is 13 residues. CDR3 loop: CSVAQATTGELFF. The CDR3 DNA sequence: TGCAGCGTTGCCCAGGCTACTACCGGGGAGCTGTTTTTT.